This TCR beta chain emerged from a study of T cells in Graves' hyperthyroidism and ophthalmopathy. Findings and caveats of the study: Blood held most thyroid clonotypes expanded above 0.001 frequency.

For this clonotype: Antigen unknown.

The CDR3 loop spans 13 amino acids. Germline V lookup: CDR1 DFQATT, CDR2 SNEGSKA (reference sequence). V was pared by 3 bases and J by 0 bases, with 8 bases between. The CDR3 regions of TCR beta were amplified from RNA transcripts. In the first-round RT-PCR of the TCR CDR3, the HTBI primer set was used. TCRdb processed the multiplex PCR reads anew with MiXCR; each CDR3 protein has one entry. The table lists more than 500,000 distinct CDR3 sequences, about 15% of them singletons. The material sequenced was blood. The clonotype comes from a woman in her thirties or forties with Graves' ophthalmopathy. This chain joins TRBV20-1 and TRBJ1-1; no firm D call. As DNA, the CDR3 is TGCAGTGCTAGTGCCGTAATGAACACTGAAGCTTTCTTT. Residues: CSASAVMNTEAFF.